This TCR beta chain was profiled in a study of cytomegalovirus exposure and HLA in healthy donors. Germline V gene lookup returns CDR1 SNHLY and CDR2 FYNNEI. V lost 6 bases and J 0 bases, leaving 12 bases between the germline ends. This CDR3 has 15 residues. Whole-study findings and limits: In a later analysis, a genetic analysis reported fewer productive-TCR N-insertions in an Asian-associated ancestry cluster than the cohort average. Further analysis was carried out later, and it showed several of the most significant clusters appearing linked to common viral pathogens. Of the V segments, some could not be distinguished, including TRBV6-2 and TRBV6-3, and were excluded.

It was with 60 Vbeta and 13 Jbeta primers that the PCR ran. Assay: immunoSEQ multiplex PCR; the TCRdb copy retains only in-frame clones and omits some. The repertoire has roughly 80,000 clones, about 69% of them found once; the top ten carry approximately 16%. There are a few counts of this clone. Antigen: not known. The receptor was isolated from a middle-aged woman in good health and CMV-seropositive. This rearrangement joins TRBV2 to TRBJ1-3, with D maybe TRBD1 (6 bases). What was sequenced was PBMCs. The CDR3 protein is CASRGQLVSGNTIYF. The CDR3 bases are TGTGCCAGCAGAGGACAGTTAGTCTCTGGAAACACCATATATTTT. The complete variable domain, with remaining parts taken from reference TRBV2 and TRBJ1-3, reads EPEVTQTPSHQVTQMGQEVILRCVPISNHLYFYWYRQILGQKVEFLVSFYNNEISEKSEIFDDQFSVERPDGSNFTLKIRSTKLEDSAMYFCASRGQLVSGNTIYFGEGSWLTVV.